This T cell receptor beta chain was recorded in a study of T cell repertoires in cytomegalovirus infection. The overall study: Recently identified HLA-C-restricted and well-studied HLA-B-restricted CMV epitopes were used. It was the public TCR beta signatures that indicated both CMV infection and matching HLA type.

TCRdb re-analysed the reads in MiXCR, keeping a single row per CDR3 protein. The sample holds approximately 83,000 distinct CDR3 sequences, about 24% seen once. This clonotype showed up just a few times. Antigen unknown. The CDR3 covers 16 residues. The germline gives CDR1 SGHAT, CDR2 FQNNGV. Trimming shortened V by 4 bases and J by 4 bases, and 16 bases separated the two germline ends. Whole-study results and caveats: CMV carriers with the relevant HLA were identified by cumulative public TCR beta family frequency. There were HLA-C-restricted CMV-specific TCR beta clonotypes dominating the ex vivo response.

Sample: CD8+ T cells from cultured PBMCs, taken from culture after CMV antigen stimulation. The gene calls are TRBV11-2 and TRBJ2-2; no reliable D call. The TCR was taken from a human donor in good health (CMV status not recorded). Some clones in this sample may be carry-over from other donors' samples. The chain's CDR3 is CASSSSSSLGTGELFF. Here the CDR3 DNA reads TGTGCCAGCAGCTCCTCAAGCTCCTTGGGCACCGGGGAGCTGTTTTTT. Full variable domain (remainder filled in from reference TRBV11-2 and TRBJ2-2): EAGVAQSPRYKIIEKRQSVAFWCNPISGHATLYWYQQILGQGPKLLIQFQNNGVVDDSQLPKDRFSAERLKGVDSTLKIQPAKLEDSAVYLCASSSSSSLGTGELFFGEGSRLTVL.